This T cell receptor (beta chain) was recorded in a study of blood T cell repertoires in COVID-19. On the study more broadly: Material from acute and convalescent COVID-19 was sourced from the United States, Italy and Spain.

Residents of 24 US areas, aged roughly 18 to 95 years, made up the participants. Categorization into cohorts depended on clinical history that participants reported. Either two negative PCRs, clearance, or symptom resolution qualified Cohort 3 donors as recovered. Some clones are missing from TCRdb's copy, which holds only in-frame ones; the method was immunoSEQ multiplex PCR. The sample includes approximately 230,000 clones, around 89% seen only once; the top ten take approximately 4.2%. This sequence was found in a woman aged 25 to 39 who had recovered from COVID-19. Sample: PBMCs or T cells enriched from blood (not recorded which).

DNA of the CDR3: TGTGCCTGGAACAGAATTTCCACCGGGGAGCTGTTTTTT. Encoded protein: CAWNRISTGELFF. V and J are TRBV30 and TRBJ2-2; no definite D call. The CDR3 covers 13 residues. Between the trimmed V and J ends, which lost 4 bases and 4 bases, there was a span of 10 bases. CDR1 is GTSNPN and CDR2 is SVGIG in the germline V gene (reference sequence).